These 32 T cell receptor beta chains were all obtained from the same sample, sequenced in a study of spatial heterogeneity in lung cancer. This sample's time point: sample taken at primary tumor resection. TCRdb recomputed calls from the 5' RACE reads with MiXCR, one row per CDR3 protein. The sample yields 23,000 or so distinct CDR3 sequences, about 7% seen once. The specimen was PBMCs, collected at surgery. These receptors all come from a male donor with early-stage non-small cell lung cancer.

In this sample, this clonotype turned up a few times. The CDR3 protein is CASSRQPNTEAFF. The DNA for the CDR3 is TGTGCCAGCAGTAGACAGCCGAACACTGAAGCTTTCTTT. This sequence joins TRBV6-5 and TRBJ1-1; D perhaps matches TRBD1 (5 bases). CDR1 is MNHEY and CDR2 is SVGAGI in the germline V gene. The CDR3 extends over 13 amino acids. Trimming pared 5 bases from V and 1 base from J, leaving 8 bases between.

This clonotype was seen repeatedly, ten times or more. The rearrangement joins TRBV10-3 to TRBJ1-2; D uncertain. The germline V and J ends were trimmed by 6 bases and 2 bases, with 19 bases remaining between them. Germline CDR1 is ENHRY and CDR2 is SYGVKD. The CDR3 consists of 16 residues. The CDR3 nucleotides are TGTGCCATCAGCGATTCCTCCGTGAGACACAACTATGGCTACACCTTC. Translation: CAISDSSVRHNYGYTF.

This clonotype was found many times. The rearrangement uses TRBV19 and TRBJ2-6; D not certain. V lost 7 bases and J 4 bases, leaving 11 bases between the germline ends. Germline V gene data show CDR1 as LNHDA and CDR2 as SQIVND (reference sequence). CDR3 length equals 14 residues. This CDR3 is CASIRGAGANVLTF. The CDR3 DNA is TGTGCCAGTATACGAGGTGCCGGGGCCAACGTCCTGACTTTC. Based on the CDR3 plus reference TRBV19 and TRBJ2-6, the full variable domain is DGGITQSPKYLFRKEGQNVTLSCEQNLNHDAMYWYRQDPGQGLRLIYYSQIVNDFQKGDIAEGYSVSREKKESFPLTVTSAQKNPTAFYLCASIRGAGANVLTFGAGSRLTVL.

This clonotype was observed at least ten times. The chain carries TRBV5-1 and TRBJ2-3; a weak D match, TRBD2 (5 bases). V lost 6 bases and J 0 bases, leaving 11 bases between the germline ends. The CDR3 has 14 residues. Germline CDR1 is SGHRS and CDR2 is YFSETQ. CDR3 sequence reads: CASNAAASTDTQYF. CDR3 nucleotides: TGCGCCAGCAATGCAGCGGCTAGCACAGATACGCAGTATTTT.

The chain employs TRBV5-1 and TRBJ1-1, with D unclear. CDR3 length: 14 residues. The V end lost 3 bases, the J end lost 0 bases, and 9 bases lay between the germline ends. CDR1 is SGHRS, CDR2 YFSETQ, per germline. For the CDR3, the DNA is TGCGCCAGCAGCTCTCTTGACGTGAACACTGAAGCTTTCTTT. Translating gives CASSSLDVNTEAFF.

The table lists this clonotype with many counts. The rearrangement uses TRBV28 and TRBJ1-2; no clear D gene. CDR3 length: 14 amino acids. V gave up 1 base and J gave up 5 bases, with 11 bases separating them. Germline-derived CDR1 and CDR2 are MDHEN and SYDVKM. This chain's CDR3 is CASSLLDATYGYTF. CDR3 bases: TGTGCCAGCAGTTTATTAGACGCCACTTATGGCTACACCTTC.

The V and J genes are TRBV6-5 and TRBJ2-3; D perhaps matches TRBD1 (6 bases). The CDR3 contains 16 residues. From germline, CDR1 is MNHEY and CDR2 SVGAGI. Trimming shortened V by 8 bases and J by 0 bases, and 18 bases separated the two germline ends. The CDR3 nucleotides are TGTGCCAGCCGCGAAACCGGGACATATAGCACAGATACGCAGTATTTT. This codes for CASRETGTYSTDTQYF.

In this sample, this clonotype turned up a few times. The V and J genes are TRBV7-2 and TRBJ2-3; no clear D. This CDR3 has 14 residues. The germline V and J ends were trimmed by 1 base and 2 bases, with 7 bases remaining between them. Germline V gene lookup returns CDR1 SGHTA and CDR2 FQGNSA. The CDR3 spells CASSLVGSTDTQYF. CDR3 sequence (DNA): TGTGCCAGCAGCTTAGTCGGATCCACAGATACGCAGTATTTT.

This clonotype has a count of ten or more. The genes are TRBV14 and TRBJ2-1; no clear D gene. The CDR3 has 13 residues. V was cut by 1 base and J by 4 bases, with 5 bases left in between. Germline V gene lookup returns CDR1 SGHDN and CDR2 FVKESK. The CDR3 here is CASSQGGYNEQFF. The CDR3 DNA is TGTGCCAGCAGCCAAGGAGGATACAATGAGCAGTTCTTC.

This chain uses TRBV2 with TRBJ2-2; TRBD2 agrees at 12 bases. V was clipped by 6 bases and J by 6 bases; unmatched bases: 8. Germline loops: CDR1 SNHLY, CDR2 FYNNEI. The CDR3 covers 16 residues. CDR3 sequence reads: CASRERTSGMAGELFF. The DNA for the CDR3 is TGTGCCAGCAGAGAGCGGACTAGCGGGATGGCCGGGGAGCTGTTTTTT.

There are many counts of this clonotype. The rearrangement uses TRBV5-1 and TRBJ2-5; possibly TRBD2 for D (5 bases). Per germline, CDR1 SGHRS and CDR2 YFSETQ. Trimming removed 7 bases at V and 2 bases at J, with 15 bases between. The CDR3 is 14 amino acids. Here the CDR3 reads CASGSGSEQETQYF. DNA of the CDR3: TGCGCCAGCGGGTCGGGGAGTGAGCAAGAGACCCAGTACTTC. Filled out from reference TRBV5-1 and TRBJ2-5, the complete variable domain reads KAGVTQTPRYLIKTRGQQVTLSCSPISGHRSVSWYQQTPGQGLQFLFEYFSETQRNKGNFPGRFSGRQFSNSRSEMNVSTLELGDSALYLCASGSGSEQETQYFGPGTRLLVL.

This clonotype was observed a few times. The rearrangement joins TRBV6-1 to TRBJ2-7, with 9 bases fitting TRBD1. Germline CDR1 is MNHNS and CDR2 is SASEGT. The CDR3 runs to 16 residues. The ends lost 3 bases at V and 0 bases at J; junction bases unmatched: 6. CDR3 in amino acids: CASSEPGTGSSYEQYV. In DNA, the CDR3 is TGTGCCAGCAGTGAGCCCGGGACAGGGAGCTCCTACGAGCAGTACGTC.

This chain joins TRBV29-1 and TRBJ2-3; possible D gene TRBD1, 6 bases. The CDR3 sequence is 14 residues long. Trimming cost V 6 bases and J 1 base, with 14 bases left between them. CDR1 SQVTM and CDR2 ANQGSEA come from the germline V gene. The CDR3 nucleotides are TGCAGCGTAGGGGGTACCAGGGGCACAGATACGCAGTATTTT. Translated, it gives CSVGGTRGTDTQYF.

This clonotype ranks as large. The chain carries TRBV21-1 and TRBJ2-7; the table's D call TRBD2 went unverified against the DNA. TRBV21-1 is reported as a pseudogene. The CDR3 spans 11 residues. The CDR3 spells CASSLPSSGAV. The DNA of the CDR3 is TGTGCCAGCAGCCTACCCTCCAGCGGCGCTGTC.

The rearrangement uses TRBV7-8 and TRBJ2-1; no clear D gene. V shed 2 bases and J shed 5 bases, with 13 bases lying between them. Germline loops: CDR1 SGHVS, CDR2 FQNEAQ. The CDR3 covers 15 residues. CDR3 in DNA: TGTGCCAGCAGCTTAAGCTCGCGGTCGGACAATGAGCAGTTCTTC. This encodes CASSLSSRSDNEQFF.

V usage is TRBV28 and J usage is TRBJ2-2, with a possible D match to TRBD1 (6 bases). V lost 2 bases and J 1 base, leaving 17 bases between the germline ends. Germline-derived CDR1 and CDR2 are MDHEN and SYDVKM. This CDR3 contains 18 residues. CDR3 in amino acids: CASSLPPGHIENTGELFF. The CDR3 DNA reads TGTGCCAGCAGTTTACCCCCGGGACACATAGAGAACACCGGGGAGCTGTTTTTT.

This chain uses TRBV12-3 or TRBV12-4 with TRBJ2-3, with D hard to call. The germline V and J ends were trimmed by 5 bases and 2 bases, with 8 bases remaining between them. The CDR3 is 13 amino acids. The CDR3 nucleotides are TGTGCCAGCAGTGAGATATTCACAGATACGCAGTATTTT. Protein: CASSEIFTDTQYF.

The V gene is TRBV5-5, the J gene TRBJ1-1; maybe TRBD1 (6 bases). With 0 bases removed from V and 4 bases from J, the gap between germline ends came to 13 bases. CDR1 SGHKS and CDR2 YYEKEE come from the germline V gene (reference sequence). The CDR3 consists of 15 residues. The CDR3 DNA is TGTGCCAGCAGCTTGGGTCCAGGGGCTATCACTGAAGCTTTCTTT. Its translation is CASSLGPGAITEAFF. Combining the CDR3 with reference TRBV5-5 and TRBJ1-1 gives the whole variable domain DAGVTQSPTHLIKTRGQQVTLRCSPISGHKSVSWYQQVLGQGPQFIFQYYEKEERGRGNFPDRFSARQFPNYSSELNVNALLLGDSALYLCASSLGPGAITEAFFGQGTRLTVV.

Ten or more counts support this clonotype. V is TRBV10-3 and J is TRBJ1-6, with D uncertain. Trimming stripped 4 bases from V and 8 bases from J, with 9 bases between. CDR1 is ENHRY, CDR2 SYGVKD, per germline. The CDR3 is 13 amino acids. The DNA for the CDR3 is TGTGCCATCAGTGTGGCAGAGGATTCACCCCTCCACTTT. It is translated as CAISVAEDSPLHF.

In its sample, this clonotype is medium-sized. The chain uses TRBV10-3 and TRBJ2-7; a weak D match, TRBD1 (5 bases). Looked up from germline, CDR1 is ENHRY and CDR2 is SYGVKD. The CDR3 runs to 14 residues. The ends were cut back, 0 bases at V and 3 bases at J, with 9 bases in the middle. The CDR3 reads CAISESGAGYEQYV. Here the CDR3 DNA reads TGTGCCATCAGTGAGTCAGGGGCCGGCTACGAGCAGTACGTC.

The rearrangement joins TRBV20-1 to TRBJ1-4, with D unresolved. The V gene lost 3 bases and the J gene lost 7 bases, with 18 bases spanning the gap. The germline gives CDR1 DFQATT, CDR2 SNEGSKA (reference sequence). The CDR3 has 15 residues. This chain's CDR3 is CSASRAAGEIEKLFF. The CDR3 nucleotides read TGCAGTGCTAGCCGGGCCGCCGGAGAGATTGAAAAACTGTTTTTT.

This clonotype was seen repeatedly, ten times or more. The rearrangement links TRBV7-9 to TRBJ1-2; tentatively, D is TRBD1 (6 bases). CDR3 size: 16 residues. The germline gives CDR1 SEHNR, CDR2 FQNEAQ (reference sequence). Trimming cost V 8 bases and J 5 bases, with 24 bases left between them. The CDR3 coding sequence is TGTGCCAGCGAGACGACGCAGGGGACAATAGATTATGGCTACACCTTC. Residues: CASETTQGTIDYGYTF.

This clonotype showed up many times. This rearrangement joins TRBV27 to TRBJ2-1; D not resolved. V was pared by 6 bases and J by 9 bases, with 12 bases between. Germline V gene lookup returns CDR1 MNHEY and CDR2 SMNVEV (reference sequence). This CDR3 spans 12 amino acids. The CDR3 sequence is CASSLLASEQFF. The CDR3 bases are TGTGCCAGCAGCCTCCTCGCATCTGAGCAGTTCTTC.

This clonotype was found many times. The chain joins TRBV28 to TRBJ1-5; TRBD1 might be the D (5 bases). This CDR3 region has 14 residues. V was shortened by 6 bases and J by 0 bases, with 9 bases between the two germline ends. Germline assignment: CDR1 MDHEN and CDR2 SYDVKM. The CDR3, as DNA: TGTGCCAGCAGGACAGTTTATAGCAATCAGCCCCAGCATTTT. Its protein product is CASRTVYSNQPQHF.

This clonotype was detected ten times or more. The chain joins TRBV15 to TRBJ1-1; possible D gene TRBD1, 5 bases. V lost 7 bases and J 2 bases, leaving 8 bases between the germline ends. The germline V gene has CDR1 LNHNV and CDR2 YYDKDF (reference sequence). The CDR3 is 12 amino acids. Written as DNA, the CDR3 is TGTGCCACCAACCAGGGTAACACTGAAGCTTTCTTT. The encoded protein is CATNQGNTEAFF. The full variable domain, with the rest looked up from reference TRBV15 and TRBJ1-1, is DAMVIQNPRYQVTQFGKPVTLSCSQTLNHNVMYWYQQKSSQAPKLLFHYYDKDFNNEADTPDNFQSRRPNTSFCFLDIRSPGLGDTAMYLCATNQGNTEAFFGQGTRLTVV.

This clonotype came up a few times. The CDR3 DNA is TGTGCCAGCAGCTTAGGCGCACAAAACATTCAGTACTTC. This translates into CASSLGAQNIQYF. This chain connects TRBV11-3 to TRBJ2-4, with D uncertain. This CDR3 comprises 13 residues. Germline CDR1 reads SGHNT; CDR2 reads YENEEA. V shed 1 base and J shed 5 bases, with 6 bases lying between them.

In its sample, this clonotype ranks as medium-sized. J is TRBJ2-4 and V is TRBV7-9, with a possible D match to TRBD1 (5 bases). The CDR3 runs 13 residues. V shed 5 bases and J shed 8 bases, with 13 bases lying between them. The germline V gene has CDR1 SEHNR and CDR2 FQNEAQ (reference sequence). CDR3: CASSPRQSDIQYF. The DNA for the CDR3 is TGTGCCAGCAGCCCTAGACAGTCGGACATTCAGTACTTC.

This clonotype was found many times. This chain connects TRBV18 to TRBJ1-1; tentatively, D is TRBD1 (6 bases). Germline values: CDR1 KGHSH, CDR2 LQKENI. The CDR3 has 12 amino acids. Trimming took 2 bases from V and 11 from J, leaving 12 bases between them. The DNA of the CDR3 is TGTGCCAGCTCACCAAACAGGGTTGAGGCTTTCTTT. Translation: CASSPNRVEAFF.

The sample holds many counts of this clonotype. The rearrangement joins TRBV7-2 to TRBJ2-1; D perhaps matches TRBD1 (6 bases). Germline CDR1 SGHTA, CDR2 FQGNSA. This CDR3 is built from 15 residues. Trimming removed 3 bases at V and 5 bases at J, with 14 bases between. The CDR3 protein is CASSFQGNGNNEQFF. As DNA, the CDR3 is TGTGCCAGCAGCTTTCAGGGGAATGGGAACAATGAGCAGTTCTTC.

The table lists this clonotype with many counts. The rearrangement joins TRBV20-1 to TRBJ2-3, with TRBD2 matching 7 bases. J was trimmed by 0 bases and V by 0 bases; bases with no gene match: 3. This CDR3 contains 15 residues. CDR1 DFQATT and CDR2 SNEGSKA come from the germline V gene (reference sequence). The CDR3 spells CSARDPRGSTDTQYF. CDR3 DNA: TGCAGTGCTAGAGATCCGCGGGGGAGCACAGATACGCAGTATTTT.

This chain links TRBV7-9 with TRBJ2-2; TRBD1 matches at 7 bases. Germline CDR1 SEHNR, CDR2 FQNEAQ (reference sequence). The V gene end was trimmed by 6 bases and the J gene end by 0 bases; junction bases not matched to a gene: 4. The CDR3 length is 15 residues. The CDR3 DNA sequence: TGTGCCAGCAGTCGGGACAGCTCGAACACCGGGGAGCTGTTTTTT. Encoded protein: CASSRDSSNTGELFF.

Many counts were recorded for this clonotype. The CDR3 spells CSARGTGGDEQYF. The CDR3 DNA sequence: TGCAGTGCTAGGGGGACAGGGGGCGACGAGCAGTACTTC. The genes are TRBV20-1 and TRBJ2-7; 12 bases line up with TRBD1. Germline V lookup: CDR1 DFQATT, CDR2 SNEGSKA (reference sequence). The CDR3 is 13 amino acids. Germline trimming cut 3 bases from V and 5 bases from J; bases unmatched to any gene: 2.